This entry is about one T cell receptor (beta chain). What it recognizes is unknown. Specimens retained roughly 0.95-11 million cryopreserved PBMC preceding DNA extraction. An immunoSEQ assay, version v3.0, was performed at survey level. For each individual sample, sequencing targeted roughly 40,000-50,000 T-cell genomes. This table comes from immunoSEQ multiplex PCR, and its TCRdb copy is limited to in-frame clones, with some not included. The sample has around 29,000 clones, around 93% seen once. Trimming cost V 2 bases and J 2 bases, with 12 bases left between them. The CDR3 totals 15 residues. The germline V gene has CDR1 SGHTA and CDR2 FQGNSA. The data originate from a study of long-term antiretroviral therapy in people with HIV. Study outcomes and limitations: Comparison with controls showed narrower CDR3 length ranges in HIV repertoires. Pre-ART clonal expansions dominated every time point's repertoire.

Sequencing was performed on unsorted PBMCs, taken 5.3 years after starting antiretroviral therapy. The chain employs TRBV7-2 and TRBJ1-2; D gene ambiguous. The origin of this receptor is a man aged 50-60 years with HIV. Here the CDR3 DNA reads TGTGCCAGCAGCTTAAAAGCGTCCACGAACTATGGCTACACCTTC. It translates to CASSLKASTNYGYTF.